A single sample gave rise to the 30 T cell receptor beta chains below, sequenced in a study. TCRdb itself ran the RT-PCR reads through MiXCR, one entry per CDR3 protein. The sample shows approximately 720,000 distinct CDR3 sequences, 14% of them seen only once. The specimen sequenced was memory CD4+ T cells from blood. The receptors here all came from a female donor in good health, serving as a healthy control.

This clonotype appeared many times. The chain recombines TRBV12-3 or TRBV12-4 with TRBJ1-5; 7 bases align to TRBD1. The CDR3 contains 18 residues. The V segment lost 1 base and the J segment 0 bases; nucleotides outside the gene matches: 9. The CDR3 DNA is TGTGCCAGCAGTTTAGGAGGAGGGGGCGGCTCTAGCAATCAGCCCCAGCATTTT. Amino acids: CASSLGGGGGSSNQPQHF.

The sample holds many counts of this clonotype. This sequence joins TRBV29-1 and TRBJ2-5; 10 nucleotides line up with TRBD1. With V trimmed by 8 bases and J by 4 bases, 16 bases remained unmatched. Germline CDR1 SQVTM, CDR2 ANQGSEA. The CDR3 sequence is 16 residues long. CDR3 loop: CSWRQGAQDWGETQYF. The CDR3 nucleotides are TGCAGCTGGAGACAGGGGGCGCAGGATTGGGGAGAGACCCAGTACTTC.

This clonotype was seen at least ten times. CDR3 nucleotides: TGCAGTGCTAAAAGTTTCGGTCAGAGCTCCTACGAGCAGTACTTC. This sequence encodes CSAKSFGQSSYEQYF. The rearrangement links TRBV20-1 to TRBJ2-7; D is unresolved. This CDR3 has 15 amino acids. Trimming cost V 4 bases and J 0 bases, with 16 bases left between them. In germline, CDR1 is DFQATT, CDR2 SNEGSKA (reference sequence).

The genes are TRBV7-9 and TRBJ2-7, with D perhaps being TRBD1 or TRBD2 (5 bases each). This CDR3 comprises 14 residues. The germline CDR1 and CDR2 sequences are SEHNR and FQNEAQ (reference sequence). V was cut by 3 bases and J by 7 bases, with 16 bases left in between. As DNA, the CDR3 is TGTGCCAGCAGCTTCGGGACGGATGTGTGGGAGCAGTACTTC. Encoded protein: CASSFGTDVWEQYF. Based on the CDR3 plus reference TRBV7-9 and TRBJ2-7, the full variable domain is DTGVSQNPRHKITKRGQNVTFRCDPISEHNRLYWYRQTLGQGPEFLTYFQNEAQLEKSRLLSDRFSAERPKGSFSTLEIQRTEQGDSAMYLCASSFGTDVWEQYFGPGTRLTVT.

This clonotype occurred many times. The chain carries TRBV4-3 and TRBJ1-6; 7 bases line up with TRBD1. V lost 4 bases, J lost 5 bases, and 11 bases stayed unmatched. Germline CDR1 is LGHNA and CDR2 is YSLEER. CDR3 length equals 17 residues. The CDR3 region is CASSLGLQGSDNSPLHF. The CDR3 coding sequence is TGCGCCAGCAGCCTCGGGCTACAGGGGTCAGATAATTCACCCCTCCACTTT.

Only a few counts were recorded for this clonotype. The chain recombines TRBV20-1 with TRBJ1-3; D gene unclear. The CDR3 consists of 14 residues. Germline V gene lookup returns CDR1 DFQATT and CDR2 SNEGSKA (reference sequence). The V end was cut by 3 bases, the J end by 0 bases, with 9 bases between. CDR3: CSARHSISGNTIYF. The CDR3, as DNA: TGCAGTGCTAGGCATAGCATCTCTGGAAACACCATATATTTT.

The rearrangement links TRBV6-5 to TRBJ1-2; 7 positions match TRBD1. CDR3 length: 14 residues. Trimming removed 6 bases from V and 3 bases from J; junction bases left unmatched: 7. Germline CDR1 reads MNHEY; CDR2 reads SVGAGI. The chain's CDR3 is CASRGDSWDYGYTF. The CDR3 nucleotides read TGTGCCAGCAGGGGGGACAGTTGGGACTATGGCTACACCTTC.

This clonotype was seen more than once but under ten times. CDR3 coding DNA: TGCAATCCTGGGGGCTCCGGGGTCTCCTACGAGCAGTACTTC. Translation: CNPGGSGVSYEQYF. The chain recombines TRBV20-1 with TRBJ2-7; D perhaps matches TRBD1 (6 bases). CDR1 DFQATT and CDR2 SNEGSKA come from the germline V gene (reference sequence). CDR3 length: 14 residues.

V gene TRBV6-5 combines with J gene TRBJ2-1, with TRBD2 identical over 7 bases. The CDR3 contains 16 residues. The ends lost 6 bases at V and 1 base at J; junction bases unmatched: 9. Germline CDR1 is MNHEY and CDR2 is SVGAGI. DNA for the CDR3: TGTGCCAGCAGCCACTTTACCGGGAGGTCCTACAATGAGCAGTTCTTC. Its translation: CASSHFTGRSYNEQFF.

The rearrangement links TRBV24-1 to TRBJ1-5; D perhaps matches TRBD1 (6 bases). The germline V gene encodes CDR1 KGHDR and CDR2 SFDVKD. The CDR3 covers 14 residues. V was clipped by 5 bases and J by 5 bases, with 12 bases between them. As DNA, the CDR3 is TGTGCCACCAGTGGAAGGGACAACTATCAGCCCCAGCATTTT. It specifies CATSGRDNYQPQHF.

A note on this clonotype: The CDR3 carries no conserved terminal phenylalanine or tryptophan, so it likely arises from a read error. The chain has TRBV7-2 and TRBJ2-3; D may be TRBD2 (6 bases). In germline, CDR1 is SGHTA, CDR2 FQGNSA. Trimming pared 2 bases from V and 0 bases from J, leaving 12 bases between. The CDR3 covers 16 residues. The CDR3 DNA reads as TGTGCCAGCAGCTTACAACCCGGGACTAGCACAGATACGCAGTATTCT. Residues: CASSLQPGTSTDTQYS.

CDR3 protein: CASTVEDTQYF. The CDR3 DNA is TGTGCCAGCACTGTGGAAGATACGCAGTATTTT. V and J are TRBV2 and TRBJ2-3; D is unresolved. The CDR3 consists of 11 residues. Trimming removed 7 bases from V and 5 bases from J, with 7 bases in between. CDR1 and CDR2 from the germline V gene are SNHLY and FYNNEI.

This clonotype was seen a few times. V is TRBV5-1 and J is TRBJ2-1; possible D gene TRBD1, 7 bases. Trimming stripped 1 base from V and 14 bases from J, with 19 bases between. Germline-derived CDR1 and CDR2 are SGHRS and YFSETQ. This CDR3 spans 14 amino acids. The CDR3 loop reads CASSLSTGTLSEFF. In DNA, the CDR3 is TGCGCCAGCAGCTTGTCGACAGGGACTTTAAGTGAGTTCTTC.

This clonotype was recorded a few times. The chain joins TRBV12-3 or TRBV12-4 to TRBJ2-1; D ambiguous. The V gene lost 2 bases and the J gene lost 4 bases, with 12 bases spanning the gap. The CDR3 length is 15 residues. CDR3 residues: CASSLYGPRYNEQFF. CDR3 nucleotide sequence: TGTGCCAGCAGTTTATATGGGCCTCGGTACAATGAGCAGTTCTTC.

The chain joins TRBV11-3 to TRBJ2-3, with 7 bases that match TRBD1. The CDR3 runs 15 residues. Per germline, CDR1 SGHNT and CDR2 YENEEA. The V gene end was trimmed by 4 bases and the J gene end by 3 bases; junction bases not matched to a gene: 7. CDR3 sequence (DNA): TGTGCCAGCAGCTACTCGGGACAGACTACAGATACGCAGTATTTT. It yields the protein CASSYSGQTTDTQYF.

In this sample, this clonotype turned up a few times. The chain is built from TRBV20-1 and TRBJ2-7, with 8 bases that match TRBD2. The V and J ends lost 0 bases and 2 bases, in that order; junction bases with no gene match: 6. Per the germline V gene, CDR1 is DFQATT and CDR2 is SNEGSKA (reference sequence). The CDR3 totals 15 residues. CDR3 in DNA: TGCAGTGCTAGAGATCCCCTTAGCGGGACCTACGAGCAGTACTTC. Its protein product is CSARDPLSGTYEQYF.

This clonotype was found a few times. The chain employs TRBV10-2 and TRBJ2-7; D might be TRBD2 (6 bases). V lost 2 bases and J 12 bases, leaving 11 bases between the germline ends. Germline lookup yields CDR1 WSHSY and CDR2 SAAADI. This CDR3 spans 11 amino acids. This chain's CDR3 is CASSERGKRYF. DNA for the CDR3: TGCGCCAGCAGTGAGCGGGGGAAGCGGTACTTC.

V gene TRBV6-2 or TRBV6-3 combines with J gene TRBJ2-4; weak D call: TRBD2 (5 bases). V was pared by 7 bases and J by 8 bases, with 9 bases between. Germline V lookup: CDR1 MNHEY, CDR2 SVGEGT. The CDR3 has 11 amino acids. In DNA, the CDR3 is TGTGCCAGCACCGAGGGTGACATTCAGTACTTC. It yields the protein CASTEGDIQYF.

This clonotype was counted ten times or more. V and J are TRBV15 and TRBJ2-3; 9 bases match TRBD2. Trimming removed 4 bases from V and 10 bases from J; junction bases left unmatched: 9. The germline CDR1 and CDR2 sequences are LNHNV and YYDKDF (reference sequence). This CDR3 region has 14 residues. The CDR3, as DNA: TGTGCCACCAGCATAATAAATAGCGGGAGCGCGCAGTATTTT. Protein sequence: CATSIINSGSAQYF.

The chain carries TRBV19 and TRBJ1-5, with TRBD1 matching 9 bases. Trimming took 6 bases from V and 4 from J; bases not matched to a gene: 16. Germline V gene data show CDR1 as LNHDA and CDR2 as SQIVND (reference sequence). This CDR3 has 18 amino acids. For the CDR3, the DNA is TGTGCCAGTAGACCTCCACCAGCCGGGACAGGGAGGAATCAGCCCCAGCATTTT. Encoded protein: CASRPPPAGTGRNQPQHF. The full variable domain, in which reference TRBV19 and TRBJ1-5 provide the parts outside the CDR3, is DGGITQSPKYLFRKEGQNVTLSCEQNLNHDAMYWYRQDPGQGLRLIYYSQIVNDFQKGDIAEGYSVSREKKESFPLTVTSAQKNPTAFYLCASRPPPAGTGRNQPQHFGDGTRLSIL.

Ten or more counts support this clonotype. The genes are TRBV27 and TRBJ1-4; 7 nucleotides line up with TRBD1. The CDR3 is made up of 15 amino acids. The germline CDR1 and CDR2 sequences are MNHEY and SMNVEV (reference sequence). V shed 5 bases and J 3 bases; nucleotides not matched to a gene: 6. The CDR3 DNA reads TGTGCCAGCAGTACATGGACAGGAGCTAATGAAAAACTGTTTTTT. Translation gives CASSTWTGANEKLFF.

Worth noting for this clonotype: This may be a read error: a much more frequent sequence differs by one nucleotide. This rearrangement joins TRBV7-2 to TRBJ2-3, with unresolved D. The CDR3 sequence is 13 residues long. Trimming pared 9 bases from V and 3 bases from J, leaving 13 bases between. Germline V lookup: CDR1 SGHTA, CDR2 FQGNSA. The CDR3 DNA reads TGTGCCAGAAGCCCAGGTGTTACAGATACGCAGTATTTT. Translation gives CARSPGVTDTQYF.

Details on this clonotype: Relative to the germline gene, one junction end is altered; a read error may explain this. This chain links TRBV7-7 with TRBJ2-1; D is perhaps TRBD2 (5 bases). CDR3 length: 16 residues. CDR1 is SSHAT and CDR2 is FNYEAQ in the germline V gene (reference sequence). This chain's CDR3 is CASSLGSQKTYNEQFF. The CDR3, as DNA: TGTGCTAGCAGCTTAGGGAGTCAGAAAACTTACAATGAGCAGTTCTTC. Drawing the rest from reference TRBV7-7 and TRBJ2-1, the complete variable domain is GAGVSQSPRYKVTKRGQDVTLRCDPISSHATLYWYQQALGQGPEFLTYFNYEAQPDKSGLPSDRFSAERPEGSISTLTIQRTEQRDSAMYRCASSLGSQKTYNEQFFGPGTRLTVL.

The table lists this clonotype with a few counts. The chain employs TRBV7-3 and TRBJ2-5; 9 nucleotides match TRBD2. V dropped 4 bases and J dropped 4; count of bases not matched to a gene: 13. The CDR3 covers 17 residues. Germline assignment: CDR1 SGHTA and CDR2 FQGTGA. DNA of the CDR3: TGTGCCAGCAGCTCAAACCCCGTAGCGGGAGATCGAGAGACCCAGTACTTC. This gives the protein CASSSNPVAGDRETQYF.

This clonotype was seen a few times. This rearrangement joins TRBV7-2 to TRBJ1-2; D is unresolved. The length of the CDR3 is 14 residues. Germline V gene data show CDR1 as SGHTA and CDR2 as FQGNSA. Trimming stripped 5 bases from V and 2 bases from J, with 12 bases between. CDR3 protein: CASSRAGSNYGYTF. As DNA, the CDR3 is TGTGCCAGCAGCCGCGCGGGCAGCAACTATGGCTACACCTTC.

This clonotype has more than one count but fewer than ten. The V call is TRBV5-1, the J call TRBJ1-2; the match to TRBD1 covers 7 bases. CDR1 and CDR2 from the germline V gene are SGHRS and YFSETQ. The CDR3 runs 14 residues. Trimming took 1 base from V and 5 from J; bases not matched to a gene: 5. CDR3 region: CASSLTPGQYGYTF. The CDR3 nucleotides read TGCGCCAGCAGCTTGACTCCGGGACAGTATGGCTACACCTTC.

The V gene is TRBV12-3 or TRBV12-4, the J gene TRBJ2-5; 8 bases align to TRBD1. Losses at the gene ends were 6 bases for V and 4 bases for J; bases not matched to a gene: 4. CDR3 length: 13 residues. The CDR3 DNA sequence: TGTGCCAGCAGACGTGGGACAGGAGAGACCCAGTACTTC. Residues: CASRRGTGETQYF.

This clonotype was seen a few times. The genes are TRBV28 and TRBJ2-7; D unclear. From germline, CDR1 is MDHEN and CDR2 SYDVKM. V was pared by 8 bases and J by 3 bases, with 20 bases between. The CDR3 is made up of 15 amino acids. CDR3 bases: TGTGCCAGCGTTGGGAATGGGCTACTAAGCTACGAGCAGTACTTC. This gives the protein CASVGNGLLSYEQYF.

This clonotype was detected many times. J is TRBJ1-1 and V is TRBV7-9; 9 positions agree with TRBD1. After removal of 4 bases from V and 5 bases from J, the junction contained 8 bases not matched to a gene. This CDR3 has 15 amino acids. Looked up from germline, CDR1 is SEHNR and CDR2 is FQNEAQ (reference sequence). The CDR3 loop is CASSSTGGWGTEAFF. The CDR3 nucleotides read TGTGCCAGCAGCTCGACAGGGGGGTGGGGGACTGAAGCTTTCTTT.

This clonotype was detected many times. The chain employs TRBV7-2 and TRBJ2-3, with TRBD2 matching 8 bases. With V trimmed by 5 bases and J by 1 base, 5 bases remained unmatched. The CDR3 has 15 residues. The germline gives CDR1 SGHTA, CDR2 FQGNSA. CDR3 nucleotide sequence: TGTGCCAGCAGCGGTACGACTAGCGGCACAGATACGCAGTATTTT. It yields the protein CASSGTTSGTDTQYF.